The 21 T cell receptor beta chains presented below share a single source sample, sequenced in a study of shared clonotypes between healthy human individuals. Naive CD8 cells were CD45RO-negative, positively selected for CCR7, excluding terminally differentiated effector memory CD45RA+ cells. Sequenced by immunoSEQ multiplex PCR; TCRdb stores in-frame clones only, minus some. Counted here are over 2 million clones, about 95% occurring once; the ten biggest clones make up 0.85% to 1.3%. The sample taken for sequencing was naive CD8+ T cells sorted from blood. Every receptor here comes from a young man in good health.

The chain has TRBV2 and TRBJ2-7; TRBD1 is a possible D gene (6 bases). V was trimmed by 7 bases and J by 4 bases, leaving 8 bases between them. Germline V gene lookup returns CDR1 SNHLY and CDR2 FYNNEI. The CDR3 contains 11 residues. The CDR3 DNA sequence: TGTGCCAGCAACAGGGCTTACGAGCAGTACTTC. It translates to CASNRAYEQYF. The variable domain in full, completed from reference TRBV2 and TRBJ2-7, reads EPEVTQTPSHQVTQMGQEVILRCVPISNHLYFYWYRQILGQKVEFLVSFYNNEISEKSEIFDDQFSVERPDGSNFTLKIRSTKLEDSAMYFCASNRAYEQYFGPGTRLTVT.

This chain joins TRBV9 and TRBJ1-5; 7 nucleotides align to TRBD1. V lost 4 bases, J lost 9 bases, and 10 bases stayed unmatched. CDR1 and CDR2 (germline): SGDLS, YYNGEE. The CDR3 spans 14 residues. CDR3 coding DNA: TGTGCCAGCAGCCTCGAGGGACAGATCACGCCCCAGCATTTT. Translating it yields CASSLEGQITPQHF. Drawing the rest from reference TRBV9 and TRBJ1-5, the complete variable domain is DSGVTQTPKHLITATGQRVTLRCSPRSGDLSVYWYQQSLDQGLQFLIQYYNGEERAKGNILERFSAQQFPDLHSELNLSSLELGDSALYFCASSLEGQITPQHFGDGTRLSIL.

The rearrangement joins TRBV1 to TRBJ2-1; the table's D call, TRBD2, has no DNA check behind it. TRBV1 is flagged as a pseudogene. This CDR3 region has 18 residues. This CDR3 reads CTSSQVSHGGSDICEQFF. CDR3 coding DNA: TGCACCAGCAGCCAAGTATCCCATGGGGGGTCCGATATTTGCGAGCAGTTCTTC.

This chain joins TRBV4-3 and TRBJ2-1, with TRBD2 identical over 10 bases. Unmatched junction bases numbered 20, after V lost 2 bases and J lost 10 bases. Germline lookup yields CDR1 LGHNA and CDR2 YSLEER. The CDR3 has 19 amino acids. The CDR3 protein is CASSQLLAGAMSEVFEQFF. CDR3 in DNA: TGCGCCAGCAGCCAATTGCTAGCGGGAGCAATGTCGGAGGTTTTCGAGCAGTTCTTC.

The J gene is TRBJ2-2, the V gene TRBV7-3; TRBD2 might be the D (5 bases). V lost 5 bases and J lost 5, with 9 bases in between. Germline loops: CDR1 SGHTA, CDR2 FQGTGA. The CDR3 contains 13 residues. The CDR3 DNA is TGTGCCAGCAGCCAAACTAGGACCGGGGAGCTGTTTTTT. Its protein product is CASSQTRTGELFF. Looking up the rest from reference TRBV7-3 and TRBJ2-2 gives the full variable domain: GAGVSQTPSNKVTEKGKYVELRCDPISGHTALYWYRQSLGQGPEFLIYFQGTGAADDSGLPNDRFFAVRPEGSVSTLKIQRTERGDSAVYLCASSQTRTGELFFGEGSRLTVL.

The genes are TRBV4-1 and TRBJ2-5; possibly TRBD2 for D (6 bases). V lost 3 bases and J 5 bases, leaving 16 bases between the germline ends. This CDR3 is built from 15 residues. Germline V gene lookup returns CDR1 MGHRA and CDR2 YSYEKL. The DNA for the CDR3 is TGCGCCAGCAGCCATCGTCCTGGGAGCGGGGAGACCCAGTACTTC. Protein: CASSHRPGSGETQYF.

The gene calls are TRBV18 and TRBJ1-5; no definite D call. V lost 6 bases to trimming and J lost 5 bases, with 14 bases between them. The CDR3 is 14 amino acids. Per germline, CDR1 KGHSH and CDR2 LQKENI. CDR3: CASSMGGRDQPQHF. DNA for the CDR3: TGTGCCAGCTCCATGGGCGGTAGGGATCAGCCCCAGCATTTT.

The chain employs TRBV9 and TRBJ1-1; 8 nucleotides match TRBD1. Germline V CDR1 and CDR2: SGDLS, YYNGEE. The J segment lost 3 bases and the V segment lost 2 bases, leaving 3 bases of the junction unmatched. There are 14 residues in the CDR3. CDR3 bases: TGTGCCAGCAGCGTCGGGACAGGATACACTGAAGCTTTCTTT. Its translation is CASSVGTGYTEAFF. Based on the CDR3 plus reference TRBV9 and TRBJ1-1, the full variable domain is DSGVTQTPKHLITATGQRVTLRCSPRSGDLSVYWYQQSLDQGLQFLIQYYNGEERAKGNILERFSAQQFPDLHSELNLSSLELGDSALYFCASSVGTGYTEAFFGQGTRLTVV.

This clone has just one count. The chain uses TRBV19 and TRBJ1-2; D is uncertain. The CDR3 has 12 residues. The germline CDR1 and CDR2 sequences are LNHDA and SQIVND (reference sequence). Trimming cost V 1 base and J 4 bases, with 4 bases left between them. The CDR3: CASSIVGYGYTF. For the CDR3, the DNA is TGTGCCAGTAGTATAGTTGGCTATGGCTACACCTTC.

The table lists this clone with a count of one. The V gene is TRBV28, the J gene TRBJ2-3; 14 nucleotides line up with TRBD2. Unmatched junction bases numbered 6, after V lost 4 bases and J lost 6 bases. From germline, CDR1 is MDHEN and CDR2 SYDVKM. The CDR3 has 16 residues. This CDR3 reads CASSSRTSGGPDTQYF. The CDR3 DNA sequence: TGTGCCAGCAGTTCAAGGACTAGCGGGGGGCCCGATACGCAGTATTTT. The full variable domain, completed using reference TRBV28 and TRBJ2-3, is DVKVTQSSRYLVKRTGEKVFLECVQDMDHENMFWYRQDPGLGLRLIYFSYDVKMKEKGDIPEGYSVSREKKERFSLILESASTNQTSMYLCASSSRTSGGPDTQYFGPGTRLTVL.

The rearrangement uses TRBV6-1 and TRBJ2-7; 11 bases map to TRBD1. Germline loops: CDR1 MNHNS, CDR2 SASEGT. This CDR3 is 15 amino acids long. The J segment lost 1 base and the V segment lost 7 bases, leaving 6 bases of the junction unmatched. Here the CDR3 reads CASTFGTGGSYEQYF. The CDR3, as DNA: TGTGCCAGCACCTTCGGGACAGGGGGATCCTACGAGCAGTACTTC.

The J gene is TRBJ2-5, the V gene TRBV7-9; 15 nucleotides match TRBD2. V gave up 3 bases and J gave up 4 bases; unmatched junction bases: 3. The germline gives CDR1 SEHNR, CDR2 FQNEAQ (reference sequence). CDR3 length: 16 residues. This chain's CDR3 is CASSFLGLAGGETQYF. The CDR3 DNA reads TGTGCCAGCAGCTTCCTGGGACTAGCGGGAGGAGAGACCCAGTACTTC.

The genes are TRBV4-3 and TRBJ2-3; TRBD2 is a possible D gene (5 bases). Germline V gene data show CDR1 as LGHNA and CDR2 as YSLEER. Deletions cut 0 bases from V and 5 bases from J, with 15 bases between. This CDR3 comprises 16 residues. The CDR3 region is CASSQDHEGEGDTQYF. CDR3 DNA sequence: TGCGCCAGCAGCCAAGATCACGAGGGAGAAGGAGATACGCAGTATTTT.

The V call is TRBV30, the J call TRBJ2-7; D may be TRBD1 (6 bases). Germline assignment: CDR1 GTSNPN and CDR2 SVGIG (reference sequence). V was cut by 0 bases and J by 6 bases, with 18 bases left in between. The CDR3 spans 15 residues. In DNA, the CDR3 is TGTGCCTGGAGTGTACCTCGCAGGGGAACGTTCGAGCAGTACTTC. Translating gives CAWSVPRRGTFEQYF. The whole variable domain, filled in from reference TRBV30 and TRBJ2-7, reads SQTIHQWPATLVQPVGSPLSLECTVEGTSNPNLYWYRQAAGRGLQLLFYSVGIGQISSEVPQNLSASRPQDRQFILSSKKLLLSDSGFYLCAWSVPRRGTFEQYFGPGTRLTVT.

V is TRBV19 and J is TRBJ1-6; TRBD1 is a possible D gene (6 bases). Germline-derived CDR1 and CDR2 are LNHDA and SQIVND (reference sequence). CDR3 length: 14 residues. The V gene lost 2 bases and the J gene lost 9 bases, with 11 bases spanning the gap. The CDR3 bases are TGTGCCAGTAGTATATCGGGGGGCGGTTCACCCCTCCACTTT. Translating gives CASSISGGGSPLHF.

The chain recombines TRBV13 with TRBJ2-7; unclear D gene. CDR3 length equals 13 residues. With 4 bases removed from V and 3 bases from J, the gap between germline ends came to 10 bases. Per the germline V gene, CDR1 is PRHDT and CDR2 is FYEKMQ (reference sequence). The DNA for the CDR3 is TGTGCCAGCAGCTCGGCGTCCGACTACGAGCAGTACTTC. Amino acids: CASSSASDYEQYF.

This chain joins TRBV19 and TRBJ2-3, with 7 bases fitting TRBD2. Losses at the gene ends were 2 bases for V and 1 base for J; bases not matched to a gene: 3. This CDR3 contains 15 residues. The germline V gene encodes CDR1 LNHDA and CDR2 SQIVND (reference sequence). The CDR3 bases are TGTGCCAGTAGTATATGGGGGGGAGGCACAGATACGCAGTATTTT. It codes for CASSIWGGGTDTQYF. The variable domain in full, completed from reference TRBV19 and TRBJ2-3, reads DGGITQSPKYLFRKEGQNVTLSCEQNLNHDAMYWYRQDPGQGLRLIYYSQIVNDFQKGDIAEGYSVSREKKESFPLTVTSAQKNPTAFYLCASSIWGGGTDTQYFGPGTRLTVL.

V usage is TRBV6-1 and J usage is TRBJ2-7; D ambiguous. V lost 4 bases and J 1 base, leaving 5 bases between the germline ends. Germline V gene data show CDR1 as MNHNS and CDR2 as SASEGT. The CDR3 has 12 amino acids. The CDR3 sequence is CASSVNSYEQYF. In nucleotides, the CDR3 is TGTGCCAGCAGTGTGAATTCCTACGAGCAGTACTTC.

The genes are TRBV11-2 and TRBJ2-7; 10 nucleotides match TRBD2. The CDR3 sequence is 17 residues long. V was pared by 5 bases and J by 4 bases, with 14 bases of the junction left unmatched. Germline values: CDR1 SGHAT, CDR2 FQNNGV. The CDR3 DNA reads as TGTGCCAGCAGCCCGTTCCCCGAAAGCGGGGGGGAGTACGAGCAGTACTTC. The encoded protein is CASSPFPESGGEYEQYF.

This clone was seen only a few times. The chain joins TRBV2 to TRBJ2-5; 8 bases match TRBD1. Germline loops: CDR1 SNHLY, CDR2 FYNNEI. The CDR3 totals 16 residues. Unmatched junction bases numbered 16, after V lost 10 bases and J lost 3 bases. The CDR3, as DNA: TGTGCCATCACCACAGGGGGGCGAGCCCCGGAAGAGACCCAGTACTTC. Protein: CAITTGGRAPEETQYF. The variable domain in full, completed from reference TRBV2 and TRBJ2-5, reads EPEVTQTPSHQVTQMGQEVILRCVPISNHLYFYWYRQILGQKVEFLVSFYNNEISEKSEIFDDQFSVERPDGSNFTLKIRSTKLEDSAMYFCAITTGGRAPEETQYFGPGTRLLVL.

The chain has TRBV28 and TRBJ1-4; 7 bases fit TRBD1. Per germline, CDR1 MDHEN and CDR2 SYDVKM. Losses at the gene ends were 3 bases for V and 4 bases for J; bases not matched to a gene: 8. The CDR3 extends over 16 amino acids. CDR3 sequence (DNA): TGTGCCAGCAGTTTCCCATTAGGGGACAGTAATGAAAAACTGTTTTTT. This sequence encodes CASSFPLGDSNEKLFF. The full variable domain, its missing parts supplied by reference TRBV28 and TRBJ1-4, is DVKVTQSSRYLVKRTGEKVFLECVQDMDHENMFWYRQDPGLGLRLIYFSYDVKMKEKGDIPEGYSVSREKKERFSLILESASTNQTSMYLCASSFPLGDSNEKLFFGSGTQLSVL.